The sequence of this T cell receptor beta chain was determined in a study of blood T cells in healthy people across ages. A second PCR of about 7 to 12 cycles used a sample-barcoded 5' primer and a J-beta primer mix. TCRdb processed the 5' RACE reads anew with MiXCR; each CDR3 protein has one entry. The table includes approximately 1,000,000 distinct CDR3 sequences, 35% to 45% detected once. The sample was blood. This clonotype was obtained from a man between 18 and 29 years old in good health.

The CDR3 DNA follows: TGTGCCACCAGTGATTTGAGGGGAGTAGGGGAGCTGTTTTTT. This encodes CATSDLRGVGELFF. This chain uses TRBV24-1 with TRBJ2-2; D is possibly TRBD1 or TRBD2 (5 bases each). Per germline, CDR1 KGHDR and CDR2 SFDVKD. The CDR3 has 14 amino acids. The V end lost 0 bases, the J end lost 8 bases, and 9 bases lay between the germline ends.